The present entry profiles one T cell receptor beta chain with its context. This sample was included in a study of regulatory T cells in long-lasting Graves disease. Study information: More than 5 years of antithyroid drugs with positive TSH receptor antibodies defined persistent Graves' disease.

HTBI primers from iRepertoire and Arm-PCR of CDR3 regions yielded the TCR beta libraries. MiXCR, run by TCRdb on the multiplex PCR reads, gives a single entry per CDR3 protein. Of 350,000 to 500,000 distinct CDR3 sequences listed, around 23% are singletons. The CDR3 covers 14 residues. Unmatched junction bases numbered 9, after V lost 6 bases and J lost 5 bases. Germline CDR1 is MGHDK and CDR2 is SYGVNS. Time point described: persistent/refractory GD, antithyroid drugs over 5 years with positive TRAb. After RNA was extracted from PBMCs, the TCR library was made from it. This TCR came from a female donor with Graves disease. The starting material was peripheral blood mononuclear cells (PBMCs), obtained when the disease was refractory, from a patient treated with antithyroid drugs. The chain employs TRBV25-1 and TRBJ2-7, with 8 nucleotides matching TRBD2. Here the CDR3 reads CASRVSGSGNEQYF. For the CDR3, the DNA is TGTGCCAGCAGGGTAAGCGGGAGTGGGAACGAGCAGTACTTC.